This T cell receptor (beta chain) was sequenced for a study of T-cell reconstitution after alpha-beta-depleted transplantation in children. Germline lookup yields CDR1 DFQATT and CDR2 SNEGSKA (reference sequence). The CDR3 has 16 residues. Study-wide findings and caveats: TCRbeta diversity was high at day 60 in some patients (a result of surviving recipient T cells and thymic progenitors).

Preparation of the TCRbeta library involved a method that used unique molecular identifiers. TCRdb analysed the PCR reads with MiXCR anew, one entry per CDR3 protein. The sample consists of about 110,000 distinct CDR3 sequences, 5% to 7% of them appearing once. Regarding this clonotype: As yet, its antigen is unknown. This may arise from a read error, as a much more abundant clone is one base away.

The chain joins TRBV20-1 to TRBJ2-5, with a weak D call TRBD1 (6 bases). Source: PBMCs, mostly from graft donor cells, taken 360 days after TCRalphabeta/CD19-depleted stem cell transplant. This clonotype was obtained from a male patient between 2 and 15 years old who had a stem cell transplant for acute lymphoblastic leukemia, so the T cells may come from the graft donor. The CDR3 is CCASLVWGTLQETQYF. The CDR3 DNA sequence: TGCTGTGCTAGCCTAGTCTGGGGGACACTACAAGAGACCCAGTACTTC.